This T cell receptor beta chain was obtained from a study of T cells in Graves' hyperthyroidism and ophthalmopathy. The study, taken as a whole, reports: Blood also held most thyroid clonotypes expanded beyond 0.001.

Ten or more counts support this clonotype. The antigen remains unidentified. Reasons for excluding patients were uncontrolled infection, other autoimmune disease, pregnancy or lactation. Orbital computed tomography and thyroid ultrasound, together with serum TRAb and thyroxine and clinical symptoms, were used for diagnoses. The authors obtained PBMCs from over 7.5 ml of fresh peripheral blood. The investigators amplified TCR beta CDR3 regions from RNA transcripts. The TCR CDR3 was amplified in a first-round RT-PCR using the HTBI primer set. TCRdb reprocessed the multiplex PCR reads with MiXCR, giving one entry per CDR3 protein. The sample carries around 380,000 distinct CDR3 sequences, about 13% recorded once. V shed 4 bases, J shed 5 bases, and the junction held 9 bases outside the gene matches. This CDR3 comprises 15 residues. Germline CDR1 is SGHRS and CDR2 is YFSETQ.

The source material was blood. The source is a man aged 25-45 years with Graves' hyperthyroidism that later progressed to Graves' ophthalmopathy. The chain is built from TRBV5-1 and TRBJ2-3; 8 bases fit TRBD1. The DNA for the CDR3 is TGCGCCAGCAGCAAGTCGCAGGGGGCGATAGATACGCAGTATTTT. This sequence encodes CASSKSQGAIDTQYF.